This T cell receptor beta chain was obtained from a study of CD8 T cells in ankylosing spondylitis. Overall study findings and caveats: Disease-linked clones bore a CD8+ phenotype, appearing relatively rarely in peripheral blood. Ankylosing spondylitis blood seemed to carry a telltale TCR beta motif made of seven or eight highly homologous variants. Disease-linked clones reportedly concentrated significantly in matched ankylosing spondylitis synovial fluid.

This clonotype has only a few counts. Its specificity is not known. The V and J ends lost 6 bases and 4 bases, in that order; junction bases with no gene match: 8. The CDR3 has 14 amino acids. The germline gives CDR1 SNHLY, CDR2 FYNNEI. The authors made TCR beta libraries by quantitative 5'-RACE with molecular barcodes. One entry per CDR3 protein results from TCRdb running MiXCR on the 5' RACE reads. This table has about 140,000 distinct CDR3 sequences, roughly 8.3% appearing once. The sequencing input was synovial fluid, either unsorted or a sorted T cell fraction (not recorded which). The origin of this receptor is a male donor with ankylosing spondylitis. The rearrangement uses TRBV2 and TRBJ1-1, with 7 positions matching TRBD1. The CDR3 coding sequence is TGTGCCAGCAGGGACAGGTGGGGGAGCACTGAAGCTTTCTTT. Amino acid sequence: CASRDRWGSTEAFF.